The rows below give T cell receptor beta chains drawn from one sample of a study of cytomegalovirus exposure and HLA in healthy donors. Generated by immunoSEQ multiplex PCR, the TCRdb table keeps only in-frame clones and is missing some. There are 150,000 or so clones in the sample; roughly three quarters occur only once, and roughly 7.7% lies in the top ten. The material sequenced was PBMCs. The receptors were gathered from a man aged 30 to 39 in good health and CMV-seropositive. The conserved cysteine and the conserved F or W are not part of the CDR3 here. The order of the fields is V gene, clone size, J gene, CDR3 protein. Only some rows state a clone size, as once, few, many or a class for expanded clones.

v_call: TRBV19; clone_size: few; j_call: TRBJ2-5; cdr3_aa: ASSPDSIQETQY
v_call: TRBV5-1; clone_size: .; j_call: TRBJ2-3; cdr3_aa: ASSLGTSGPTDTQY
v_call: TRBV6-5; clone_size: .; j_call: TRBJ1-2; cdr3_aa: ASSMTGDAGYGYT
v_call: TRBV11-2; clone_size: .; j_call: TRBJ2-1; cdr3_aa: ASSLGGGLQGEQF
v_call: TRBV29-1; clone_size: few; j_call: TRBJ2-1; cdr3_aa: SVEKSAGFKDEQF
v_call: TRBV25-1; clone_size: .; j_call: TRBJ1-5; cdr3_aa: ASSEYGEGQPQH
v_call: TRBV11-3; clone_size: few; j_call: TRBJ2-1; cdr3_aa: ASSPGGGSYNEQF
v_call: TRBV27; clone_size: once; j_call: TRBJ2-7; cdr3_aa: ASSFRASGAYEQY
v_call: TRBV6-1; clone_size: once; j_call: TRBJ2-1; cdr3_aa: ASSDGGGSYNEQF
v_call: TRBV11-2; clone_size: .; j_call: TRBJ2-5; cdr3_aa: ASSVPGLAGNKGETQY
v_call: TRBV9; clone_size: .; j_call: TRBJ2-7; cdr3_aa: ASSVDGRFDEQY
v_call: TRBV5-6; clone_size: few; j_call: TRBJ1-2; cdr3_aa: ASSSYTVLYGYT
v_call: TRBV15; clone_size: .; j_call: TRBJ1-5; cdr3_aa: ATSPPGTDYSNQPQH
v_call: TRBV6-5; clone_size: .; j_call: TRBJ1-4; cdr3_aa: ASRPDSSTGKLF
v_call: TRBV2; clone_size: .; j_call: TRBJ1-5; cdr3_aa: ASSEVAGYQPQH
v_call: TRBV27; clone_size: .; j_call: TRBJ2-7; cdr3_aa: ASSVSAGSREQY
v_call: TRBV7-9; clone_size: .; j_call: TRBJ2-1; cdr3_aa: ASSLGGSGEQF
v_call: TRBV5-6; clone_size: .; j_call: TRBJ1-1; cdr3_aa: ASSLAWWTEAF
v_call: TRBV18; clone_size: .; j_call: TRBJ1-1; cdr3_aa: ASSPPFDNEAF
v_call: TRBV7-9; clone_size: few; j_call: TRBJ2-6; cdr3_aa: ASSLSGGPPSGANVLT
v_call: TRBV27; clone_size: .; j_call: TRBJ2-7; cdr3_aa: ASSLSSTITYEQY
v_call: TRBV7-2; clone_size: .; j_call: TRBJ1-5; cdr3_aa: ASSLGVSGVGQPQH
v_call: TRBV6-5; clone_size: .; j_call: TRBJ1-2; cdr3_aa: ASSYSGQGVNGYT
v_call: TRBV6-1; clone_size: .; j_call: TRBJ2-1; cdr3_aa: ASSATSGFYNEQF
v_call: TRBV7-9; clone_size: .; j_call: TRBJ2-5; cdr3_aa: SSSPGGETQY
v_call: TRBV6-1; clone_size: .; j_call: TRBJ1-5; cdr3_aa: ASSVDRVNQPQH